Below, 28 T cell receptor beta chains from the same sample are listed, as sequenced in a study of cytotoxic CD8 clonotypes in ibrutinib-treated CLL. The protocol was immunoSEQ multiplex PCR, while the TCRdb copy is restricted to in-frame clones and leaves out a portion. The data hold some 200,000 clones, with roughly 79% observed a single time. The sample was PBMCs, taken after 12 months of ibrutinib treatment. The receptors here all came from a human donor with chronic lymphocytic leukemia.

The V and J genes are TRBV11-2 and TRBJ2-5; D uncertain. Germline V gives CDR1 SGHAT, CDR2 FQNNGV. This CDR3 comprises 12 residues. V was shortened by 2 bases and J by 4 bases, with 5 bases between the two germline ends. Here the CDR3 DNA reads TGTGCCAGCAGCTTAATTAGAGAGACCCAGTACTTC. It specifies CASSLIRETQYF.

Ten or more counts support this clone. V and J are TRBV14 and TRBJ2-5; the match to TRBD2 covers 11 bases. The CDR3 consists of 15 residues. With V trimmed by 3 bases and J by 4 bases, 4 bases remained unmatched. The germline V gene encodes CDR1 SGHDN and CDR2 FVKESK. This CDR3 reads CASSQALAGGETQYF. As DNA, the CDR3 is TGTGCCAGCAGCCAGGCGCTAGCGGGAGGAGAGACCCAGTACTTC.

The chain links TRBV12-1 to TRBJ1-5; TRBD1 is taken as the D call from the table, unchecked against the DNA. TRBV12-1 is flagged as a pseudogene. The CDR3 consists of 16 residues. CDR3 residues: CASSFAPKGADQPQHF. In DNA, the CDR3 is TGTGCCAGCAGCTTTGCCCCGAAGGGGGCGGATCAGCCCCAGCATTTT.

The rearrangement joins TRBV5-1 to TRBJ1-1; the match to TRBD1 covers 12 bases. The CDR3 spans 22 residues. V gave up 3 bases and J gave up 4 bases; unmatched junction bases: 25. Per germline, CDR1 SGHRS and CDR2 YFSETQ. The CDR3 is CASSSPPRVRDRGRSVGTEAFF. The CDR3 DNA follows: TGCGCCAGCAGCTCACCGCCTAGGGTCCGGGACAGGGGGCGTTCGGTTGGCACTGAAGCTTTCTTT.

The CDR3 DNA sequence: TGTGCCAGCATGACGCGGGGGGCCAATCAGCCCCAGCATTTT. Translated: CASMTRGANQPQHF. The chain is built from TRBV6-5 and TRBJ1-5, with D perhaps TRBD1 (6 bases). There are 14 residues in the CDR3. Trimming stripped 7 bases from V and 3 bases from J, with 13 bases between. CDR1 and CDR2 (germline): MNHEY, SVGAGI.

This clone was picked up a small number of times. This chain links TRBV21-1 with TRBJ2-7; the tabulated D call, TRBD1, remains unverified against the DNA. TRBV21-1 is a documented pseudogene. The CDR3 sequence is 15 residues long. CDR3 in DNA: TGTGCCAGCAGCAACCGGGACAGGAGAGTCTACGAGCAGTACTTC. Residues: CASSNRDRRVYEQYF.

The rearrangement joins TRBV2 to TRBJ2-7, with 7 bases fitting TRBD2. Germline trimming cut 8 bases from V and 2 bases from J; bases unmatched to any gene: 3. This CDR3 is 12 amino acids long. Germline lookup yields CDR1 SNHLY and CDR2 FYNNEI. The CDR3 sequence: CASSGGPYEQYF. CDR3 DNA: TGTGCCAGCTCGGGGGGACCCTACGAGCAGTACTTC. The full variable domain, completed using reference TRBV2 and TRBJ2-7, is EPEVTQTPSHQVTQMGQEVILRCVPISNHLYFYWYRQILGQKVEFLVSFYNNEISEKSEIFDDQFSVERPDGSNFTLKIRSTKLEDSAMYFCASSGGPYEQYFGPGTRLTVT.

CDR3 region: CASSSRADQPQHF. In DNA form, the CDR3 reads TGTGCCAGCAGCTCTAGAGCGGATCAGCCCCAGCATTTT. The chain couples TRBV5-8 to TRBJ1-5; D is unclear. Per the germline V gene, CDR1 is SGHTS and CDR2 is YDEGEE. The V gene lost 3 bases and the J gene lost 5 bases, with 9 bases spanning the gap. The length of the CDR3 is 13 residues.

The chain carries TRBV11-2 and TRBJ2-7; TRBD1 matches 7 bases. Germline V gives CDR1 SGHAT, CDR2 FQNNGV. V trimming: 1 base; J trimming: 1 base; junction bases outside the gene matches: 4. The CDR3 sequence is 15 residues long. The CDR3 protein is CASSLGPGGSYEQYF. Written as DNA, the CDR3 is TGTGCCAGCAGCTTAGGCCCAGGGGGTTCCTACGAGCAGTACTTC.

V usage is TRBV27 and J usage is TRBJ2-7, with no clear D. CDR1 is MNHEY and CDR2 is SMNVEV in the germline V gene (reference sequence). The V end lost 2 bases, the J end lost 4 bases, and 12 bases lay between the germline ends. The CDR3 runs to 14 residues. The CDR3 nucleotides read TGTGCCAGCAGTTTAATCGGGCAGACGTACGAGCAGTACTTC. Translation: CASSLIGQTYEQYF.

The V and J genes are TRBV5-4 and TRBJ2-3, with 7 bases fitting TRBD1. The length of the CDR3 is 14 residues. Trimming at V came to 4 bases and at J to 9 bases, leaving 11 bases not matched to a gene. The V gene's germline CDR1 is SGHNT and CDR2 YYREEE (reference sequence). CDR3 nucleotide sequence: TGTGCCAGCAGCCGTCGAGACAGGGTCGGCACGCAGTATTTT. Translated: CASSRRDRVGTQYF.

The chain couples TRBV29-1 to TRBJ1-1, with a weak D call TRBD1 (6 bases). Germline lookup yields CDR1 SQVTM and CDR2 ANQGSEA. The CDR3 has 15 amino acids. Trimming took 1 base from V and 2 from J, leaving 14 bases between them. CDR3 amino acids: CSVEGLGGANTEAFF. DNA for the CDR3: TGCAGCGTTGAAGGACTAGGGGGGGCCAACACTGAAGCTTTCTTT. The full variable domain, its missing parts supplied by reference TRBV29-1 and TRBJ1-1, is SAVISQKPSRDICQRGTSLTIQCQVDSQVTMMFWYRQQPGQSLTLIATANQGSEATYESGFVIDKFPISRPNLTFSTLTVSNMSPEDSSIYLCSVEGLGGANTEAFFGQGTRLTVV.

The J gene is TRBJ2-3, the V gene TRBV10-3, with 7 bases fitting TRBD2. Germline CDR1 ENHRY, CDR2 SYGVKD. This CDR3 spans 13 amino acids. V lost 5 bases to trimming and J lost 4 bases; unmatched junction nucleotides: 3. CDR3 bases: TGTGCCATCAGTAGCGGGACTGCAGATACGCAGTATTTT. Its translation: CAISSGTADTQYF.

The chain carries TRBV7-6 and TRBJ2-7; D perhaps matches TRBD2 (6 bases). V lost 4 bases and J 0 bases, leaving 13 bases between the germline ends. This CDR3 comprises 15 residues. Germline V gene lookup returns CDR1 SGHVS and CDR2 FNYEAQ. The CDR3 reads CASSSWRERSYEQYF. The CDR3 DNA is TGTGCCAGCAGCTCCTGGAGGGAGCGCTCCTACGAGCAGTACTTC.

The CDR3 DNA reads TGTGCCAGCTCACCAATACAAGGGGAGACTATTGGCTACACCTTC. Translating it yields CASSPIQGETIGYTF. The gene calls are TRBV18 and TRBJ1-2; D may be TRBD1 (5 bases). Germline V gene sequence: CDR1 KGHSH, CDR2 LQKENI. The CDR3 is 15 amino acids. V was shortened by 2 bases and J by 7 bases, with 17 bases between the two germline ends.

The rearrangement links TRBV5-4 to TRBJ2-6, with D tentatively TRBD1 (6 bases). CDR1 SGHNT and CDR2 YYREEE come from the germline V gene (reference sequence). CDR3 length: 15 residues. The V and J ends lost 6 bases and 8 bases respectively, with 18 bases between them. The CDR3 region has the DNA TGTGCCAGCACCTACCAGGGGTCTTGGACCAACGTCCTGACTTTC. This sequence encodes CASTYQGSWTNVLTF.

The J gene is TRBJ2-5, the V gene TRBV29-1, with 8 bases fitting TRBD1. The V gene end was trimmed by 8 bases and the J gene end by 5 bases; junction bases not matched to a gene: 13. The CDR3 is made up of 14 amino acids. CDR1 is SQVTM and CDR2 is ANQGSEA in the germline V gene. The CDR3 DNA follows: TGCAGCTTTTCGGCGACAGGGGCTAGGGAGACCCAGTACTTC. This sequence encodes CSFSATGARETQYF.

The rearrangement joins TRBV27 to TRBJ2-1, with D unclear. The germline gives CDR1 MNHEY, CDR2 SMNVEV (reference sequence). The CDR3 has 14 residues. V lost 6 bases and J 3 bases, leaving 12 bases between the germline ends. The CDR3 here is CASRRDPSYNEQFF. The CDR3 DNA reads TGTGCCAGCAGACGCGACCCGAGCTACAATGAGCAGTTCTTC.

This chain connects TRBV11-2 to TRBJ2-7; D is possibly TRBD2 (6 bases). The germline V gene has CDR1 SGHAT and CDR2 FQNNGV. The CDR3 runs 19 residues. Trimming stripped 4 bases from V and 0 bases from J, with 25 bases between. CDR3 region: CASSSRGSYLFARSYEQYF. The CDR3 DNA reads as TGTGCCAGCAGCTCCCGGGGGAGTTATCTGTTTGCCCGCTCCTACGAGCAGTACTTC.

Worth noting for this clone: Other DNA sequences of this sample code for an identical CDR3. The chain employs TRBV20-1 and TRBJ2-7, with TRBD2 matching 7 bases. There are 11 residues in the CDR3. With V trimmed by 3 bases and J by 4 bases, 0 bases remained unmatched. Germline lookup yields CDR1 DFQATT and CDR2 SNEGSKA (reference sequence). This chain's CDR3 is CSARRGYEQYF. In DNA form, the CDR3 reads TGCAGTGCTAGGCGGGGGTACGAGCAGTACTTC.

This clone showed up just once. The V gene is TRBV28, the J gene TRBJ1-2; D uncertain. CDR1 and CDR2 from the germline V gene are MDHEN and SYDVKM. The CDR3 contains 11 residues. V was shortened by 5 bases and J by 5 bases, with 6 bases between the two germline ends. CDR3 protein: CASSERYGYTF. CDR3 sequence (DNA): TGTGCCAGCAGTGAGAGGTATGGCTACACCTTC.

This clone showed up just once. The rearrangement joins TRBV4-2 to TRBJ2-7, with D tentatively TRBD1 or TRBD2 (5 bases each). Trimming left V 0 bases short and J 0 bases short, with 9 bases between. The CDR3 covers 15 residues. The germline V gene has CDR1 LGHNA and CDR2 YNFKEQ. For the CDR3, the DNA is TGTGCCAGCAGCCAAGACCGGGGCGGCTCCTACGAGCAGTACTTC. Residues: CASSQDRGGSYEQYF.

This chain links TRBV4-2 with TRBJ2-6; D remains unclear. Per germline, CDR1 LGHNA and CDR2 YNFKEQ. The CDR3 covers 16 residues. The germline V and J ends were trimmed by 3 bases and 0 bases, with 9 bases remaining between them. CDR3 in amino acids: CASSQEPGSGANVLTF. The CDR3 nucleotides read TGTGCCAGCAGCCAGGAACCTGGCTCTGGGGCCAACGTCCTGACTTTC.

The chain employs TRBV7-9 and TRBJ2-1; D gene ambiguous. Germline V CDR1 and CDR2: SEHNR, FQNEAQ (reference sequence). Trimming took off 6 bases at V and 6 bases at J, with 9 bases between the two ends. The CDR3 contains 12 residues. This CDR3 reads CASRPISNEQFF. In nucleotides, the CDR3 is TGTGCCAGCAGACCAATTTCCAATGAGCAGTTCTTC.

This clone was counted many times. The CDR3 bases are TGTGCCAGCAGCAAGGACTGGCCAACAGGGACTTTTGGCTACACCTTC. As protein: CASSKDWPTGTFGYTF. The chain combines TRBV5-5 with TRBJ1-2; possible D gene TRBD1, 6 bases. V shed 4 bases and J shed 7 bases, with 23 bases lying between them. The germline V gene encodes CDR1 SGHKS and CDR2 YYEKEE (reference sequence). This CDR3 contains 16 residues.

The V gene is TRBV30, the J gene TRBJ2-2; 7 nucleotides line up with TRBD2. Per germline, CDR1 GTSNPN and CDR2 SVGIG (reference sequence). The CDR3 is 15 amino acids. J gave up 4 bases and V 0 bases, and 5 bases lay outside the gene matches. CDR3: CAWSVPGRVTGELFF. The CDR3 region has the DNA TGTGCCTGGAGTGTGCCAGGGAGGGTCACCGGGGAGCTGTTTTTT.

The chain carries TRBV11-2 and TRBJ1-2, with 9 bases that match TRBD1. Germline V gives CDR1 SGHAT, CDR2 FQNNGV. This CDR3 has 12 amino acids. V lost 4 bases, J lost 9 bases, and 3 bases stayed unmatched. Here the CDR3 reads CASSWGQGSYTF. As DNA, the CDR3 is TGTGCCAGCAGCTGGGGACAGGGCAGCTACACCTTC.

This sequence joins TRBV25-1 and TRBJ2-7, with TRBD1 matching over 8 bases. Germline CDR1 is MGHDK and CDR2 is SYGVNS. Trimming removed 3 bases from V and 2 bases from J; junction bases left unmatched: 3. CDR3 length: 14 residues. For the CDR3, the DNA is TGTGCCAGCAGTGACAGGGGGCAAACCTACGAGCAGTACTTC. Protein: CASSDRGQTYEQYF.